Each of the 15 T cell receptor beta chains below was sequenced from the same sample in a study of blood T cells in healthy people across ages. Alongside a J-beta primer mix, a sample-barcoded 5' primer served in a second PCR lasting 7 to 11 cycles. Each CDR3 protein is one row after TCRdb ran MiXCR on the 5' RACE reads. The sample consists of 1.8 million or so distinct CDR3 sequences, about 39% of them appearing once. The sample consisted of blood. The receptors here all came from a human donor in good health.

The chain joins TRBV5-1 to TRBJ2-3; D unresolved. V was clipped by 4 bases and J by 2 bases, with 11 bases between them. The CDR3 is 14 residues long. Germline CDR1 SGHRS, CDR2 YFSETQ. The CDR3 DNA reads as TGCGCCAGCAGCGCGACCGGGCCCACAGATACGCAGTATTTT. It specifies CASSATGPTDTQYF.

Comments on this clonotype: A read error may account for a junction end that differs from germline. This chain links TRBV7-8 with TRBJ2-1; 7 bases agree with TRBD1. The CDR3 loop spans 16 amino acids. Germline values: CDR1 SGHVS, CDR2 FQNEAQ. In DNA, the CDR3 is TGTGCCTGCAGCTTCGGCCGGGACAGCAGCTTGAATGAGCAGTTCTTC. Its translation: CACSFGRDSSLNEQFF.

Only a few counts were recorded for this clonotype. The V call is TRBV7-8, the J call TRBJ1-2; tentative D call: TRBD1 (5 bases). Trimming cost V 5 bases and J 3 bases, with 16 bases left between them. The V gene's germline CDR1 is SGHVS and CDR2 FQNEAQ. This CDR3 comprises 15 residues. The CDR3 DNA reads TGTGCCAGCAGCCCACTCGGGGGGAGCCACTATGGCTACACCTTC. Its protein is CASSPLGGSHYGYTF.

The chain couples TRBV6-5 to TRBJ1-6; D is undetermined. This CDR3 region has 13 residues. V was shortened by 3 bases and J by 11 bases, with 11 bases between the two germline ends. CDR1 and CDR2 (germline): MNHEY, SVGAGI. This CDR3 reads CASSYNGSPPLHF. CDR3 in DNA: TGTGCCAGCAGTTATAACGGGTCTCCACCCCTCCACTTT.

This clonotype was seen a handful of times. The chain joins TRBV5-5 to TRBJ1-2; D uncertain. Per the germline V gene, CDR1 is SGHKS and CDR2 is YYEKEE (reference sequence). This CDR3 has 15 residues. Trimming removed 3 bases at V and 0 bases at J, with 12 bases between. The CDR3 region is CASSSSRTANYGYTF. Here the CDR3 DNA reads TGTGCCAGCAGCTCATCCCGGACGGCTAACTATGGCTACACCTTC. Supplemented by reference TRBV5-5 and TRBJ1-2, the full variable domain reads DAGVTQSPTHLIKTRGQQVTLRCSPISGHKSVSWYQQVLGQGPQFIFQYYEKEERGRGNFPDRFSARQFPNYSSELNVNALLLGDSALYLCASSSSRTANYGYTFGSGTRLTVV.

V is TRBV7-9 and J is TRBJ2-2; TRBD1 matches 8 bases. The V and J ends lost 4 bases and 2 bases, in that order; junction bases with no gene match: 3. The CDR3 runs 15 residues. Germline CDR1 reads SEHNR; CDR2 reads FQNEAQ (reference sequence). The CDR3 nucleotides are TGTGCCAGCAGCTGGGGACAGGTCAACACCGGGGAGCTGTTTTTT. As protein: CASSWGQVNTGELFF.

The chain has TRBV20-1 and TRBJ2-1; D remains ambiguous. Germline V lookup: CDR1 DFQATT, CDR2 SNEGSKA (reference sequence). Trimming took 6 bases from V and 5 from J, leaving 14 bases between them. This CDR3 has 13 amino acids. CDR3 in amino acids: CSAGAGKNNEQFF. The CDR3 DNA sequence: TGCAGTGCGGGCGCCGGCAAAAACAATGAGCAGTTCTTC.

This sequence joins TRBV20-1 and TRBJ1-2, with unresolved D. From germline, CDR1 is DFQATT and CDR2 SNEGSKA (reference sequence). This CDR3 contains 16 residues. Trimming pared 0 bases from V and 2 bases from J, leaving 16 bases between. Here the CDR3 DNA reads TGCAGTGCTAGAGAGGCATTGGGTATCGACAACTATGGCTACACCTTC. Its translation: CSAREALGIDNYGYTF.

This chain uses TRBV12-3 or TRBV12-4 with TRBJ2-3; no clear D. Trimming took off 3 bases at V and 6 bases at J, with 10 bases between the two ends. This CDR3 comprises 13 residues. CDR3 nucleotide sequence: TGTGCCAGCAGTTTTATACTGCGGGATACGCAGTATTTT. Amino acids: CASSFILRDTQYF.

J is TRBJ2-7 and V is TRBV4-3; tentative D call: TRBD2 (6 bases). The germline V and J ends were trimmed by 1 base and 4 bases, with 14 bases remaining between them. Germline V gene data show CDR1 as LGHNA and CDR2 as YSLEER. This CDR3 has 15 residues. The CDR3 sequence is CASSQGAFRGYEQYF. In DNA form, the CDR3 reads TGCGCCAGCAGCCAAGGAGCCTTCCGGGGGTACGAGCAGTACTTC.

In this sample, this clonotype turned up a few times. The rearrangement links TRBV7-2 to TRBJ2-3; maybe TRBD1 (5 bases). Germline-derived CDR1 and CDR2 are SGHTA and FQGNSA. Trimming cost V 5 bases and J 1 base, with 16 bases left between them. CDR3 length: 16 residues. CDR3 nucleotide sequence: TGTGCCAGCAGCCCCCCCGGCAGGGTGGGCACAGATACGCAGTATTTT. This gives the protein CASSPPGRVGTDTQYF.

Here the CDR3 reads CASRLRQPYEQYF. In nucleotides, the CDR3 is TGTGCCAGCAGGTTAAGACAGCCCTACGAGCAGTACTTC. This chain connects TRBV27 to TRBJ2-7; the D gene is possibly TRBD1 (5 bases). In germline, CDR1 is MNHEY, CDR2 SMNVEV (reference sequence). This CDR3 region has 13 residues. V was cut by 6 bases and J by 2 bases, with 11 bases left in between.

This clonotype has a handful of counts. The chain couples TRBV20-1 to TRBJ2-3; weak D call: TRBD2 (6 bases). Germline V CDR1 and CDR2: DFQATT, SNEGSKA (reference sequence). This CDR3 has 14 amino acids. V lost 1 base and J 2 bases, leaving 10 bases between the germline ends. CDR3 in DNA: TGCAGTGCTAGAGCGGAGGGGCCCACAGATACGCAGTATTTT. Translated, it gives CSARAEGPTDTQYF.

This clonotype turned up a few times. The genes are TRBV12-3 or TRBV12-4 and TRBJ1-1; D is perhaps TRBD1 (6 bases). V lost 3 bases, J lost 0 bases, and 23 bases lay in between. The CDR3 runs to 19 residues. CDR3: CASSFLLLTGWNLNTEAFF. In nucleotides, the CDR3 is TGTGCCAGCAGTTTTTTACTTCTCACAGGGTGGAATTTGAACACTGAAGCTTTCTTT.

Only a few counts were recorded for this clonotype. The CDR3 sequence is CASSLVLTYNEQFF. As DNA, the CDR3 is TGTGCCAGCAGTTTAGTACTTACCTACAATGAGCAGTTCTTC. This rearrangement joins TRBV28 to TRBJ2-1; D not certain. CDR1 and CDR2 (germline): MDHEN, SYDVKM. The CDR3 spans 14 residues. V gave up 2 bases and J gave up 2 bases, with 7 bases separating them.